A selection of T cell receptor beta chains follows, all from one sample in a study of breast tumors, draining lymph nodes, adjacent tissues. TCRdb re-called the multiplex PCR reads with MiXCR, one entry per CDR3 protein. Here the sample spans about 230,000 distinct CDR3 sequences, around 32% being singletons. The specimen sequenced was axillary lymph node tissue. The receptors shown here come from a female donor with breast cancer. Some clones in this sample may be carry-over from other donors' samples. Each CDR3 is given with its conserved first and last residue. The order of the fields is CDR3 length, clone size, J gene, D gene, V gene, CDR3 protein, CDR3 DNA. D genes are given only for firm matches. Clone size is given for some rows only: seen once, a few or many times, or a class if the clone is expanded.

len: 15
abundance: many
j_gene: TRBJ2-3
d_gene: TRBD1
v_gene: TRBV20-1
CDR3aa: CSARMGQGIADTQYF
CDR3nt: TGCAGTGCTAGGATGGGACAGGGAATAGCAGATACGCAGTATTTT

len: 13
abundance: few
j_gene: TRBJ2-2
d_gene: -
v_gene: TRBV27
CDR3aa: CASGVARAGELFF
CDR3nt: TGTGCCAGCGGTGTAGCTAGGGCCGGGGAGCTGTTTTTT

len: 11
abundance: many
j_gene: TRBJ2-5
d_gene: -
v_gene: TRBV29-1
CDR3aa: CSVAKRETQYF
CDR3nt: TGCAGCGTTGCGAAGCGAGAGACCCAGTACTTC

len: 18
abundance: many
j_gene: TRBJ2-1
d_gene: TRBD2
v_gene: TRBV7-9
CDR3aa: CASSPKLGLAGDYNEQFF
CDR3nt: TGTGCCAGCAGCCCCAAGCTGGGACTAGCGGGAGACTACAATGAGCAGTTCTTC

len: 14
abundance: many
j_gene: TRBJ2-3
d_gene: -
v_gene: TRBV6-1
CDR3aa: CASTLTGPTDTQYF
CDR3nt: TGTGCCAGCACTCTAACGGGGCCCACAGATACGCAGTATTTT

len: 14
abundance: many
j_gene: TRBJ2-1
d_gene: -
v_gene: TRBV9
CDR3aa: CAGSVATSRNEQFF
CDR3nt: TGTGCCGGCAGCGTAGCTACGAGTAGAAATGAGCAGTTCTTC

len: 13
abundance: many
j_gene: TRBJ2-1
d_gene: -
v_gene: TRBV9
CDR3aa: CASSVAKRNEQFF
CDR3nt: TGTGCCAGCAGCGTAGCTAAGAGAAATGAGCAGTTCTTC

len: 14
abundance: once
j_gene: TRBJ1-5
d_gene: -
v_gene: TRBV12-3/TRBV12-4
CDR3aa: CASSFGGFNQPQHF
CDR3nt: TGTGCCAGCAGTTTTGGAGGGTTCAATCAGCCCCAGCATTTT

len: 15
abundance: -
j_gene: TRBJ2-2
d_gene: -
v_gene: TRBV27
CDR3aa: CASTGRGLNTGELFF
CDR3nt: TGTGCCAGCACGGGGAGGGGGCTTAACACCGGGGAGCTGTTTTTT

len: 12
abundance: few
j_gene: TRBJ1-1
d_gene: TRBD1
v_gene: TRBV30
CDR3aa: CAWSVRGREAFF
CDR3nt: TGTGCCTGGAGTGTCAGGGGGAGGGAAGCTTTCTTT

len: 12
abundance: -
j_gene: TRBJ1-3
d_gene: TRBD1
v_gene: TRBV7-2
CDR3aa: CASSQGQYTIYF
CDR3nt: TGTGCCAGCAGCCAGGGACAGTACACCATATATTTT

len: 13
abundance: many
j_gene: TRBJ2-2
d_gene: -
v_gene: TRBV7-9
CDR3aa: CASSPRVAGELFF
CDR3nt: TGTGCCAGCAGCCCCAGGGTAGCCGGGGAGCTGTTTTTT

len: 13
abundance: many
j_gene: TRBJ2-1
d_gene: TRBD1
v_gene: TRBV2
CDR3aa: CASNTGQGHEQFF
CDR3nt: TGTGCCAGCAACACTGGACAGGGCCATGAGCAGTTCTTC

len: 15
abundance: -
j_gene: TRBJ1-1
d_gene: TRBD1
v_gene: TRBV7-9
CDR3aa: CASSLRTGGSTEAFF
CDR3nt: TGTGCCAGCAGCTTACGGACAGGGGGCAGCACTGAAGCTTTCTTT

len: 16
abundance: many
j_gene: TRBJ2-1
d_gene: -
v_gene: TRBV24-1
CDR3aa: CATSDSTAHSYNEQFF
CDR3nt: TGTGCCACCAGTGATAGCACAGCCCACTCCTACAATGAGCAGTTCTTC

len: 15
abundance: -
j_gene: TRBJ2-2
d_gene: TRBD2
v_gene: TRBV20-1
CDR3aa: CSAYELAGRTGELFF
CDR3nt: TGCAGTGCATATGAACTAGCGGGACGGACCGGGGAGCTGTTTTTT

len: 16
abundance: many
j_gene: TRBJ2-7
d_gene: TRBD1
v_gene: TRBV20-1
CDR3aa: CSAGSPTGTGSVEQYF
CDR3nt: TGCAGTGCTGGATCTCCCACCGGGACAGGGTCTGTAGAGCAGTACTTC

len: 18
abundance: -
j_gene: TRBJ2-1
d_gene: TRBD2
v_gene: TRBV28
CDR3aa: CASSPGWGSGSSYNEQFF
CDR3nt: TGTGCCAGCAGTCCGGGGTGGGGGAGCGGGAGCTCCTACAATGAGCAGTTCTTC

len: 13
abundance: many
j_gene: TRBJ2-5
d_gene: -
v_gene: TRBV7-2
CDR3aa: CASSGGRKETQYF
CDR3nt: TGTGCCAGCAGCGGGGGAAGAAAAGAGACCCAGTACTTC

len: 18
abundance: many
j_gene: TRBJ1-3
d_gene: TRBD1
v_gene: TRBV20-1
CDR3aa: CSARGNPRTGISGNTIYF
CDR3nt: TGCAGTGCTAGAGGTAACCCTAGGACAGGGATCTCTGGAAACACCATATATTTT

len: 17
abundance: many
j_gene: TRBJ2-3
d_gene: TRBD2
v_gene: TRBV5-1
CDR3aa: CASAGLADISSTDTQYF
CDR3nt: TGCGCCAGCGCGGGACTAGCGGACATTTCTAGCACAGATACGCAGTATTTT

len: 12
abundance: few
j_gene: TRBJ2-5
d_gene: -
v_gene: TRBV5-1
CDR3aa: CASSRDWQTHYF
CDR3nt: TGCGCCAGCAGCAGAGACTGGCAGACCCACTACTTC

len: 15
abundance: -
j_gene: TRBJ2-7
d_gene: TRBD2
v_gene: TRBV10-3
CDR3aa: CAISEWTSGRDEQYF
CDR3nt: TGTGCCATCAGTGAGTGGACTAGCGGGCGCGACGAGCAGTACTTC

len: 15
abundance: few
j_gene: TRBJ1-1
d_gene: -
v_gene: TRBV11-1
CDR3aa: CASSLRGAGNTEAFF
CDR3nt: TGTGCCAGCAGCTTACGGGGGGCAGGGAACACTGAAGCTTTCTTT

len: 15
abundance: many
j_gene: TRBJ1-3
d_gene: -
v_gene: TRBV7-8
CDR3aa: CASSLAVMGGNTIYF
CDR3nt: TGTGCCAGCAGCTTAGCAGTCATGGGAGGAAACACCATATATTTT

len: 12
abundance: many
j_gene: TRBJ2-5
d_gene: -
v_gene: TRBV5-8
CDR3aa: CASSLVSETQYF
CDR3nt: TGTGCCAGCAGCTTGGTGTCAGAGACCCAGTACTTC

len: 19
abundance: -
j_gene: TRBJ1-3
d_gene: -
v_gene: TRBV11-2
CDR3aa: CASSLPRGASLFSGNTIYF
CDR3nt: TGTGCCAGCAGCTTGCCCAGGGGCGCTAGCTTATTCTCTGGAAACACCATATATTTT

len: 12
abundance: many
j_gene: TRBJ2-1
d_gene: -
v_gene: TRBV28
CDR3aa: CASSRSRWEQFF
CDR3nt: TGTGCCAGCAGCCGAAGCCGTTGGGAGCAGTTCTTC

len: 16
abundance: few
j_gene: TRBJ2-1
d_gene: -
v_gene: TRBV4-2
CDR3aa: CASSQDGIKRDSEQFF
CDR3nt: TGTGCCAGCAGCCAAGATGGGATAAAGCGGGACAGTGAGCAGTTCTTC

len: 16
abundance: many
j_gene: TRBJ2-2
d_gene: TRBD1
v_gene: TRBV4-1
CDR3aa: CASSFGRQGNTGELFF
CDR3nt: TGCGCCAGCAGCTTCGGGCGACAGGGGAACACCGGGGAGCTGTTTTTT

len: 14
abundance: -
j_gene: TRBJ2-4
d_gene: -
v_gene: TRBV2
CDR3aa: CASRGQGLENIQYF
CDR3nt: TGTGCCAGCAGAGGCCAGGGGCTCGAAAACATTCAGTACTTC

len: 17
abundance: many
j_gene: TRBJ2-3
d_gene: TRBD2
v_gene: TRBV20-1
CDR3aa: CSARDPKTSGRKDTQYF
CDR3nt: TGCAGTGCTAGAGATCCGAAAACTAGCGGGAGAAAAGATACGCAGTATTTT

len: 13
abundance: many
j_gene: TRBJ1-5
d_gene: TRBD1
v_gene: TRBV30
CDR3aa: CAWTGGRNQPQHF
CDR3nt: TGTGCCTGGACAGGGGGGCGCAATCAGCCCCAGCATTTT

len: 15
abundance: many
j_gene: TRBJ2-6
d_gene: TRBD1
v_gene: TRBV28
CDR3aa: CASRKQGAGANVLTF
CDR3nt: TGTGCCAGCAGGAAACAGGGGGCTGGGGCCAACGTCCTGACTTTC

len: 13
abundance: -
j_gene: TRBJ1-1
d_gene: -
v_gene: TRBV5-4
CDR3aa: CASSFTRADEAFF
CDR3nt: TGTGCCAGCAGCTTCACGAGAGCCGATGAAGCTTTCTTT

len: 12
abundance: many
j_gene: TRBJ2-5
d_gene: TRBD1
v_gene: TRBV20-1
CDR3aa: CSALGQQETQYF
CDR3nt: TGCAGTGCTCTGGGACAGCAAGAGACCCAGTACTTC

len: 16
abundance: -
j_gene: TRBJ2-1
d_gene: TRBD2
v_gene: TRBV5-4
CDR3aa: CASSPPGPAGLEEQFF
CDR3nt: TGTGCCAGCAGCCCACCGGGACCAGCGGGACTGGAGGAGCAGTTCTTC

len: 16
abundance: many
j_gene: TRBJ2-5
d_gene: -
v_gene: TRBV20-1
CDR3aa: CSARGSSYVGEETQYF
CDR3nt: TGCAGTGCTAGAGGTTCAAGTTACGTGGGGGAAGAGACCCAGTACTTC

len: 13
abundance: once
j_gene: TRBJ1-4
d_gene: -
v_gene: TRBV7-2
CDR3aa: CASSRRTNEKLFF
CDR3nt: TGTGCCAGCAGCCGTAGGACAAATGAAAAACTGTTTTTT

len: 16
abundance: -
j_gene: TRBJ2-1
d_gene: TRBD2
v_gene: TRBV6-1
CDR3aa: CASSARLAGGNNEQFF
CDR3nt: TGTGCCAGCAGTGCACGACTAGCGGGAGGGAACAATGAGCAGTTCTTC

len: 12
abundance: many
j_gene: TRBJ1-2
d_gene: -
v_gene: TRBV2
CDR3aa: CASSDRSYGYTF
CDR3nt: TGTGCCAGCAGTGATCGGTCTTATGGCTACACCTTC

len: 13
abundance: many
j_gene: TRBJ1-5
d_gene: -
v_gene: TRBV7-2
CDR3aa: CASSPRSNQPQHF
CDR3nt: TGTGCCAGCAGCCCTCGAAGCAATCAGCCCCAGCATTTT

len: 14
abundance: -
j_gene: TRBJ1-1
d_gene: -
v_gene: TRBV19
CDR3aa: CASRVRGPNTEAFF
CDR3nt: TGTGCCAGTCGGGTCCGGGGACCGAACACTGAAGCTTTCTTT

len: 10
abundance: few
j_gene: TRBJ1-2
d_gene: -
v_gene: TRBV20-1
CDR3aa: CSAQTSGYTF
CDR3nt: TGCAGTGCCCAGACTAGCGGCTACACCTTC

len: 13
abundance: many
j_gene: TRBJ2-7
d_gene: -
v_gene: TRBV6-1
CDR3aa: CASQRQEAYEQYF
CDR3nt: TGTGCCAGCCAACGACAGGAGGCCTACGAGCAGTACTTC

len: 14
abundance: many
j_gene: TRBJ2-1
d_gene: TRBD2
v_gene: TRBV30
CDR3aa: CARSMAGGPGEQFF
CDR3nt: TGTGCCCGGAGCATGGCGGGAGGGCCCGGTGAGCAGTTCTTC

len: 14
abundance: many
j_gene: TRBJ2-7
d_gene: -
v_gene: TRBV20-1
CDR3aa: CSAERGGSSYEQYF
CDR3nt: TGCAGTGCTGAAAGGGGGGGAAGCTCCTACGAGCAGTACTTC